This TCR beta chain was observed in a study of T cells in Graves' hyperthyroidism and ophthalmopathy. Overall study findings and caveats: Ophthalmopathy, as predicted by the model, came a median roughly 6.8 months after the prediction. Blood also carried most thyroid clonotypes expanded above 0.001. Separation of ophthalmopathy from stable hyperthyroidism was achieved by a 13 V-J model.

The germline V and J ends were trimmed by 0 bases and 5 bases, with 11 bases remaining between them. CDR1 and CDR2 (germline): GTSNPN, SVGIG (reference sequence). This CDR3 has 14 amino acids. This clonotype was picked up many times. Its matching antigen is unknown. Amplified TCR beta CDR3 regions came from RNA transcripts. A set of HTBI primers served as the primers for a first-round RT-PCR of the TCR CDR3. In TCRdb, the multiplex PCR reads were re-called with MiXCR into one record per CDR3 protein. The data contain hundreds of thousands of distinct CDR3 sequences, under 20% of them singletons. Fresh 10 ml peripheral blood yielded PBMCs.

The specimen sequenced was blood. This chain joins TRBV30 and TRBJ2-1, with D unresolved. The sequence was collected from a woman between 18 and 29 years old with Graves' ophthalmopathy. In nucleotides, the CDR3 is TGTGCCTGGAGTGTACGGGCAGTAAACAATGAGCAGTTCTTC. This gives the protein CAWSVRAVNNEQFF. Combining the CDR3 with reference TRBV30 and TRBJ2-1 gives the whole variable domain SQTIHQWPATLVQPVGSPLSLECTVEGTSNPNLYWYRQAAGRGLQLLFYSVGIGQISSEVPQNLSASRPQDRQFILSSKKLLLSDSGFYLCAWSVRAVNNEQFFGPGTRLTVL.